This note documents a single T cell receptor beta chain sequence. This clone may be a read error of a much larger clone one base away. The data were obtained in a study of tumor-infiltrating lymphocytes in primary liver carcinoma. Germline values: CDR1 SGHNT, CDR2 YENEEA. The CDR3 totals 15 residues. Unsorted bulk tissue (about 19-33 mg) underwent RNA and DNA co-extraction. The investigators made TCR beta cDNA from about 500 ng total RNA, using a constant-region primer. Libraries covering TCR beta were generated through three nested multiplex PCR rounds (using a slightly modified ARM-PCR). With TRBV1-TRBV30 forward primers and a C-beta reverse primer, the first two PCR rounds were run for 10 to 11 cycles each. TCRdb fed the multiplex PCR reads into MiXCR, producing one record per CDR3 protein. The profile covers approximately 80,000 distinct CDR3 sequences, with roughly 71% appearing a single time and about 28% taken by the ten largest.

Sequenced material: tumor-adjacent normal liver tissue. This receptor was taken from a man in his forties or fifties with primary liver carcinoma and hepatitis B virus infection. The chain is built from TRBV11-3 and TRBJ2-4, with a tentative D call TRBD2 (5 bases). The CDR3 loop is CASSFGVITKNTQYF. Written as DNA, the CDR3 is TGTGCCAGCAGCTTCGGGGTGATAACCAAAAACACTCAGTACTTC.